The clone carrying this TCR beta chain was recorded once. What it binds is unknown. The data were taken from a study of T cell repertoires in cytomegalovirus infection. Study outcomes and limitations: Clonotypes of TCR beta that were HLA-C-restricted and CMV-specific dominated the ex vivo response. Cumulative public TCR beta family frequency identified CMV carriers with the relevant HLA.

TCRdb recomputed calls from the reads with MiXCR, one row per CDR3 protein. The sample lists 650,000 to 850,000 distinct CDR3 sequences; just under 30% were seen once. The V and J ends lost 1 base and 7 bases respectively, with 17 bases between them. The CDR3 has 16 residues. Germline CDR1 MGHRA, CDR2 YSYEKL. Source: cultured CD8+ T cells from PBMCs, taken from culture after CMV antigen stimulation. The origin of this receptor is a human donor in good health (CMV status not recorded). Some clones in this sample may be carry-over from other donors' samples. The V call is TRBV4-1, the J call TRBJ2-1; perhaps TRBD1 as D (7 bases). CDR3 sequence (DNA): TGCGCCAGCAGCCAAGTAGCGCAGGGGGGTTGGAATGAGCAGTTCTTC. As protein: CASSQVAQGGWNEQFF.